This is a list of T cell receptor beta chains from one sample in a study of cytomegalovirus exposure and HLA in healthy donors. Data came from immunoSEQ multiplex PCR; TCRdb stores just in-frame clones and leaves some out. The sample has 130,000 to 150,000 clones; about 86% are singletons. The source material was PBMCs. The receptors derive from a man aged 40-50 years in good health and CMV-seropositive. Each CDR3 is given with its conserved first and last residue. Each record gives: D gene, V gene, J gene, clone size, CDR3 DNA, CDR3 protein. D genes are given only for firm matches. Size values are once, few and many counts, or a class for expanded clones, and some rows have none.

>TRBD1|TRBV2|TRBJ1-4|-
TGTGCCAGCATTCGTGGGGACAGGGTGAATGCAACTAATGAAAAACTGTTTTTT
CASIRGDRVNATNEKLFF
>TRBD1|TRBV7-9|TRBJ2-2|-
TGTTCCAGCAGCTTAGACGGACAGGCCACGAACACCGGGGAGCTGTTTTTT
CSSSLDGQATNTGELFF
>TRBD1|TRBV4-1|TRBJ1-5|-
TGCGCCAGCAGCCAAGAACCACAGGGGAGGCAGCCCCAGCATTTT
CASSQEPQGRQPQHF
>TRBD2|TRBV9|TRBJ2-5|-
TGTGCCAGCAGCGCAAGTCGGGGGGGCCGGGTACAAGAGACCCAGTACTTC
CASSASRGGRVQETQYF
>-|TRBV5-6|TRBJ1-2|-
TGTGCCAGCAGCCCGCTTTCTGAGTATGGCTACACCTTC
CASSPLSEYGYTF
>TRBD1|TRBV5-1|TRBJ1-2|once
TGCGCCAGCAGCTTGGTTCCACAGGGGGCACGAGGCTACACCTTC
CASSLVPQGARGYTF
>TRBD1|TRBV6-4|TRBJ1-5|-
TGTGCCAGCAGTGCTACAGGGGCAAATCAGCCCCAGCATTTT
CASSATGANQPQHF
>-|TRBV12-5|TRBJ1-5|-
TGTGCTAGTGGCCACCCCCCAGGGGCTGTTAATCAGCCCCAGCATTTT
CASGHPPGAVNQPQHF
>-|TRBV4-3|TRBJ2-7|once
TGCGCCAGCAGCTCCTCGGGAGCTAGCTCCTACGAGCAGTACTTC
CASSSSGASSYEQYF
>-|TRBV7-2|TRBJ1-3|-
TGTGCCAGCAGCACTAAAGGTCATGGAAACACCATATATTTT
CASSTKGHGNTIYF
>-|TRBV6-6|TRBJ1-2|-
TGTGCCAGCAGTTACCCGGAGGCGAACTATGGCTACACCTTC
CASSYPEANYGYTF
>TRBD1|TRBV14|TRBJ2-3|few
TGTGCCAGCAGCCAAGTAGGCCCGGGACAGGGGGACGATACGCAGTATTTT
CASSQVGPGQGDDTQYF
>TRBD1|TRBV27|TRBJ1-6|-
TGTGCCAGCCTTGGACAGGGAAGTTCACCCCTCCACTTT
CASLGQGSSPLHF